The 3 T cell receptor beta chains reported below all come from one sample, sequenced in a study of blood T cell repertoires in COVID-19. Libraries were prepared by immunoSEQ multiplex PCR; TCRdb keeps only in-frame clonotypes and omits some of them. Of approximately 67,000 clones in the sample, approximately 91% were seen once. Sequencing was carried out using peripheral blood. The origin of the receptors is a human donor in a cohort sampled during active COVID-19.

As DNA, the CDR3 is TGCGCCAGCAGCCAACTAGGCCTTCAAGAGACCCAGTACTTC. This translates into CASSQLGLQETQYF. The chain recombines TRBV4-3 with TRBJ2-5; no clear D. Trimming took 2 bases from V and 2 from J, leaving 9 bases between them. Germline CDR1 is LGHNA and CDR2 is YSLEER. This CDR3 is built from 14 residues.

This clone has only a few counts. Here the CDR3 DNA reads TGTGCCAGTAGTCTCGTGGGAGGGCCGGGCTCCTACGAGCAGTACTTC. This codes for CASSLVGGPGSYEQYF. This chain connects TRBV19 to TRBJ2-7, with 7 bases identical to TRBD2. V was clipped by 5 bases and J by 0 bases; unmatched bases: 10. CDR3 length equals 16 residues. Germline V gene data show CDR1 as LNHDA and CDR2 as SQIVND (reference sequence).

This sequence joins TRBV5-5 and TRBJ1-4; D may be TRBD1 (5 bases). Germline lookup yields CDR1 SGHKS and CDR2 YYEKEE (reference sequence). The V gene lost 4 bases and the J gene lost 0 bases, with 16 bases spanning the gap. The CDR3 consists of 17 residues. The CDR3 DNA reads as TGTGCCAGCAGCGAACTAACAGGCCCAGCAACTAATGAAAAACTGTTTTTT. Translation: CASSELTGPATNEKLFF.